Below, 30 T cell receptor beta chains from the same sample are listed, as sequenced in a study of T cells expressing NK-cell markers. After re-calling the 5' RACE reads, TCRdb lists one entry per CDR3 protein, DNA absent. In total, the table holds 250,000 to 300,000 distinct CDR3 sequences. The sequenced sample consisted of blood T cells: a sorted CD56 or NKG2C T cell subset, CD4+ or CD8+ T cells, or bulk PBMC T cells (not recorded which). Receptors originate from a man in his late teens or twenties in good health.

This chain links TRBV10-3 with TRBJ2-5; the TRBD2 assignment by TCRdb is unverifiable without DNA. Germline V gene lookup returns CDR1 ENHRY and CDR2 SYGVKD. This CDR3 has 14 residues. CDR3 in amino acids: CAISEWAQPPTQYF.

The J gene is TRBJ2-2, the V gene TRBV4-2; with no DNA, the TCRdb D assignment of TRBD1 cannot be verified. CDR1 and CDR2 from the germline V gene are LGHNA and YNFKEQ. The CDR3 runs 16 residues. This CDR3 is CASSHPFGGAVGELFF.

V is TRBV15 and J is TRBJ1-6. CDR1 is LNHNV, CDR2 YYDKDF, per germline (reference sequence). CDR3 length equals 19 residues. CDR3 amino acids: CATSRDPVQTSSYNSPLHF.

The chain employs TRBV5-1 and TRBJ2-3; the TCRdb D gene call, TRBD1, has no DNA to confirm it. CDR1 and CDR2 from the germline V gene are SGHRS and YFSETQ. This CDR3 contains 14 residues. The CDR3 is CASSGTTGADTQYF. Using reference TRBV5-1 and TRBJ2-3 for the parts outside the CDR3, the full variable domain is KAGVTQTPRYLIKTRGQQVTLSCSPISGHRSVSWYQQTPGQGLQFLFEYFSETQRNKGNFPGRFSGRQFSNSRSEMNVSTLELGDSALYLCASSGTTGADTQYFGPGTRLTVL.

This chain uses TRBV7-6 with TRBJ2-1; the TCRdb D gene call, TRBD1, has no DNA to confirm it. The CDR3 contains 16 residues. The germline CDR1 and CDR2 sequences are SGHVS and FNYEAQ. The CDR3: CASSSRGTGFNNEQFF. The full variable domain, rest sourced from reference TRBV7-6 and TRBJ2-1, is GAGVSQSPRYKVTKRGQDVALRCDPISGHVSLYWYRQALGQGPEFLTYFNYEAQQDKSGLPNDRFSAERPEGSISTLTIQRTEQRDSAMYRCASSSRGTGFNNEQFFGPGTRLTVL.

The rearrangement links TRBV6-1 to TRBJ1-5. This CDR3 comprises 15 residues. The V gene's germline CDR1 is MNHNS and CDR2 SASEGT. CDR3 protein: CASNDAGSRKEPQHF.

Here the CDR3 reads CSVDKDSSPEQYF. The rearrangement joins TRBV29-1 to TRBJ2-7. This CDR3 spans 13 amino acids. Germline V CDR1 and CDR2: SQVTM, ANQGSEA.

CDR3 sequence: CASSPPGRGWETQYF. The chain combines TRBV18 with TRBJ2-5. This CDR3 is built from 15 residues. The germline gives CDR1 KGHSH, CDR2 LQKENI.

This chain connects TRBV11-2 to TRBJ2-7; TCRdb outputs TRBD2, but without DNA this stays unchecked. CDR1 is SGHAT, CDR2 FQNNGV, per germline. There are 13 residues in the CDR3. CDR3 sequence reads: CASSSIGTLGQYF.

The gene calls are TRBV15 and TRBJ2-5; the TCRdb D gene call, TRBD2, has no DNA to confirm it. Germline V gene sequence: CDR1 LNHNV, CDR2 YYDKDF (reference sequence). This CDR3 spans 17 amino acids. CDR3 protein: CATSTRSRLASTETQYF.

The rearrangement links TRBV4-1 to TRBJ1-6. Germline CDR1 and CDR2: MGHRA and YSYEKL. CDR3 size: 17 residues. CDR3 protein: CASSQEGTVPGRAPLHF.

The chain recombines TRBV29-1 with TRBJ2-2; TCRdb's D call, TRBD1, is unchecked because there is no DNA. Germline CDR1 and CDR2: SQVTM and ANQGSEA. This CDR3 is built from 13 residues. This chain's CDR3 is CSGGQGLTGELFF.

This chain joins TRBV20-1 and TRBJ2-5; no DNA is available, so the TRBD1 call from TCRdb remains unchecked. There are 14 residues in the CDR3. Germline-derived CDR1 and CDR2 are DFQATT and SNEGSKA (reference sequence). CDR3 amino acids: CSARTGTGQETQYF.

This sequence joins TRBV5-6 and TRBJ1-3. The length of the CDR3 is 15 residues. Germline V lookup: CDR1 SGHDT, CDR2 YYEEEE. CDR3 residues: CASSLGAGGGNTIYF.

The rearrangement uses TRBV5-5 and TRBJ2-1; TCRdb indicates TRBD1, and absent DNA this call remains unverified. The length of the CDR3 is 16 residues. Germline CDR1 SGHKS, CDR2 YYEKEE (reference sequence). The CDR3 region is CASSLEGVWGSSEQFF.

V and J are TRBV20-1 and TRBJ2-1; as DNA is missing, the TRBD2 call by TCRdb cannot be tested. The V gene's germline CDR1 is DFQATT and CDR2 SNEGSKA (reference sequence). This CDR3 has 16 residues. The CDR3 reads CSARVIASGSRNEQFF.

The V gene is TRBV5-1, the J gene TRBJ2-1; TCRdb picks TRBD2, but there is no DNA to check that call. Germline V gene data show CDR1 as SGHRS and CDR2 as YFSETQ. CDR3 length: 15 residues. Here the CDR3 reads CASSLPDSGPGEQFF.

The rearrangement uses TRBV7-2 and TRBJ1-5. The germline gives CDR1 SGHTA, CDR2 FQGNSA. The CDR3 runs 15 residues. CDR3 loop: CASSFDSMSNQPQHF.

This chain uses TRBV7-9 with TRBJ1-1; TCRdb proposes TRBD1, but this gene call is untestable without DNA. Germline V CDR1 and CDR2: SEHNR, FQNEAQ (reference sequence). The CDR3 spans 16 residues. CDR3 sequence: CASRGGGASLNTEAFF.

The gene calls are TRBV5-4 and TRBJ2-7; no DNA is available, so the TRBD2 call from TCRdb remains unchecked. The CDR3 is 15 amino acids. The V gene's germline CDR1 is SGHNT and CDR2 YYREEE (reference sequence). CDR3 amino acids: CASKQAGQRSYEQYF.

The chain employs TRBV15 and TRBJ2-1; TCRdb lists TRBD2, though no DNA is available to test this call. Per the germline V gene, CDR1 is LNHNV and CDR2 is YYDKDF (reference sequence). The CDR3 runs to 12 residues. The CDR3 loop is CATSRLAGVQFF.

The V and J genes are TRBV7-9 and TRBJ1-5. The CDR3 totals 13 residues. Looked up from germline, CDR1 is SEHNR and CDR2 is FQNEAQ (reference sequence). The CDR3 region is CASSSNRNQPQHF.

The chain is built from TRBV12-3 or TRBV12-4 and TRBJ2-3; TCRdb picks TRBD1, but there is no DNA to check that call. The CDR3 extends over 12 amino acids. CDR3 sequence reads: CASSSSGTPQYF.

The chain employs TRBV20-1 and TRBJ2-1. Germline CDR1 reads DFQATT; CDR2 reads SNEGSKA (reference sequence). The CDR3 is 15 residues long. The CDR3 loop is CSATPTGTPYNEQFF.

J is TRBJ2-2 and V is TRBV10-3; TCRdb's D call, TRBD1, is unchecked because there is no DNA. CDR1 and CDR2 (germline): ENHRY, SYGVKD. The CDR3 extends over 14 amino acids. Here the CDR3 reads CAISTGTNTGELFF.

V gene TRBV29-1 combines with J gene TRBJ2-4; without DNA, the TCRdb call of TRBD1 cannot be checked. The germline V gene encodes CDR1 SQVTM and CDR2 ANQGSEA. The CDR3 is 14 residues long. The CDR3 reads CSVEVDRAKNIQYF.

The rearrangement links TRBV7-8 to TRBJ2-7; TCRdb indicates TRBD2, and absent DNA this call remains unverified. CDR3 length equals 16 residues. Germline V gene sequence: CDR1 SGHVS, CDR2 FQNEAQ. CDR3 loop: CASSSSRAGSSYEQYF.

This chain links TRBV7-9 with TRBJ2-2; there is no DNA to check the TCRdb D call of TRBD2. The CDR3 extends over 17 amino acids. The V gene's germline CDR1 is SEHNR and CDR2 FQNEAQ (reference sequence). CDR3 residues: CASSKSGGRIDAGELFF.

The chain links TRBV7-9 to TRBJ2-5; TCRdb gives TRBD1 as the D gene, but with no DNA this cannot be confirmed. This CDR3 spans 14 amino acids. Germline V lookup: CDR1 SEHNR, CDR2 FQNEAQ (reference sequence). This CDR3 reads CASSMGSLQETQYF.

CDR3 protein: CASRRQVTYEQYF. The chain combines TRBV6-5 with TRBJ2-7; TCRdb selects TRBD1, and the lack of DNA leaves this call unchecked. This CDR3 has 13 residues. Germline V gene data show CDR1 as MNHEY and CDR2 as SVGAGI.